These 13 T cell receptor beta chains came from one sample sequenced in a study of monozygotic twins with inflammatory bowel disease. No DNA is given; TCRdb re-called the 5' RACE reads and lists each CDR3 protein once. The record lists around 230,000 distinct CDR3 sequences, of which the ten most abundant hold less than 2%. Sequenced material: blood. The receptor set was obtained from a human donor with ulcerative colitis or Crohn's disease, or a healthy co-twin of an affected twin (not recorded which).

V is TRBV7-2 and J is TRBJ1-2; TCRdb designates TRBD1, a call that cannot be tested without DNA. The CDR3 is 13 residues long. Germline lookup yields CDR1 SGHTA and CDR2 FQGNSA. The CDR3 is CASSTGTPYGYTF.

This sequence joins TRBV3-1 and TRBJ1-3; TCRdb indicates TRBD1, and absent DNA this call remains unverified. Germline CDR1 reads LGHDT; CDR2 reads YNNKEL (reference sequence). The length of the CDR3 is 14 residues. The CDR3 loop reads CASSHPPPGSTIYF.

This chain connects TRBV5-6 to TRBJ1-2; TCRdb's D gene call, TRBD1, goes unchecked for lack of DNA. The CDR3 is made up of 15 amino acids. Germline CDR1 is SGHDT and CDR2 is YYEEEE. The CDR3 sequence: CASSFRDSIFYGYTF.

The chain uses TRBV25-1 and TRBJ1-2. The CDR3 consists of 15 residues. Germline V gene sequence: CDR1 MGHDK, CDR2 SYGVNS. CDR3 sequence reads: CASSELTATNYGYTF.

The rearrangement uses TRBV7-8 and TRBJ1-1. The germline gives CDR1 SGHVS, CDR2 FQNEAQ. The CDR3 is 13 amino acids. CDR3 loop: CASSSQKNTEAFF.

The chain joins TRBV27 to TRBJ2-3; lacking DNA, the TRBD2 call made by TCRdb goes unchecked. Germline CDR1 is MNHEY and CDR2 is SMNVEV (reference sequence). The CDR3 is 15 residues long. The CDR3 loop is CASARPGFGTDTQYF.

The chain links TRBV15 to TRBJ2-1; the D call of TRBD2 rests on TCRdb alone, since no DNA is present to check it. CDR3 length: 15 amino acids. Per the germline V gene, CDR1 is LNHNV and CDR2 is YYDKDF (reference sequence). The CDR3 sequence is CATSRGGLEANEQFF.

V gene TRBV9 combines with J gene TRBJ1-2; TCRdb gives TRBD1 as the D gene, but with no DNA this cannot be confirmed. The CDR3 runs 15 residues. Per germline, CDR1 SGDLS and CDR2 YYNGEE. CDR3 sequence: CASSVGTGGSYGYTF. The whole variable domain, remainder taken from reference TRBV9 and TRBJ1-2, is DSGVTQTPKHLITATGQRVTLRCSPRSGDLSVYWYQQSLDQGLQFLIQYYNGEERAKGNILERFSAQQFPDLHSELNLSSLELGDSALYFCASSVGTGGSYGYTFGSGTRLTVV.

The chain combines TRBV9 with TRBJ1-2. Germline V lookup: CDR1 SGDLS, CDR2 YYNGEE. CDR3 size: 17 residues. The CDR3 protein is CASSATSEVVLNYGYTF.

The V call is TRBV6-1, the J call TRBJ1-2; with no DNA, the TCRdb D assignment of TRBD1 cannot be verified. CDR1 is MNHNS, CDR2 SASEGT, per germline. This CDR3 is built from 14 residues. Here the CDR3 reads CASSQGAGNYGYTF.

The V call is TRBV5-1, the J call TRBJ1-1. Germline loops: CDR1 SGHRS, CDR2 YFSETQ. The CDR3 covers 16 residues. Here the CDR3 reads CASSRDRAQGPTEAFF. Based on the CDR3 plus reference TRBV5-1 and TRBJ1-1, the full variable domain is KAGVTQTPRYLIKTRGQQVTLSCSPISGHRSVSWYQQTPGQGLQFLFEYFSETQRNKGNFPGRFSGRQFSNSRSEMNVSTLELGDSALYLCASSRDRAQGPTEAFFGQGTRLTVV.

The gene calls are TRBV5-1 and TRBJ2-3; TCRdb proposes TRBD2, but this gene call is untestable without DNA. CDR1 is SGHRS, CDR2 YFSETQ, per germline. The CDR3 runs 18 residues. The CDR3 is CASSLPPGLAGDTDTQYF.

V is TRBV12-3 or TRBV12-4 and J is TRBJ2-3; absent DNA, TCRdb's TRBD1 call cannot be checked. The CDR3 extends over 15 amino acids. The CDR3 region is CASRPPRPLEGTQYF.